The TCR beta chain under discussion was sequenced for a study of monozygotic twins with inflammatory bowel disease. Phlebotomy per donor yielded a single 2.5 ml blood sample. Investigators pulled total RNA out of whole blood and did not sort T cells. The CDR3 contains 16 residues. The germline V gene encodes CDR1 ENHRY and CDR2 SYGVKD. In the case of this clonotype: Its specificity is not known.

Study-wide results and limits: Twins with IBD were found to have lower TCRbeta diversity (inverse Simpson) than healthy co-twins. Twins classed as concordant or discordant showed no difference in repertoire similarity, possibly from limited power.

TCRdb reworked the 5' RACE reads into one entry per CDR3 protein, no DNA. The specimen's table records 140,000 to 150,000 distinct CDR3 sequences. The sequenced sample consisted of blood. The receptor was derived from a human donor with ulcerative colitis or Crohn's disease, or a healthy co-twin of an affected twin (not recorded which). V is TRBV10-3 and J is TRBJ2-3; the D call from TCRdb, TRBD2, cannot be confirmed without DNA. CDR3: CAISDGGAGGTDTQYF.